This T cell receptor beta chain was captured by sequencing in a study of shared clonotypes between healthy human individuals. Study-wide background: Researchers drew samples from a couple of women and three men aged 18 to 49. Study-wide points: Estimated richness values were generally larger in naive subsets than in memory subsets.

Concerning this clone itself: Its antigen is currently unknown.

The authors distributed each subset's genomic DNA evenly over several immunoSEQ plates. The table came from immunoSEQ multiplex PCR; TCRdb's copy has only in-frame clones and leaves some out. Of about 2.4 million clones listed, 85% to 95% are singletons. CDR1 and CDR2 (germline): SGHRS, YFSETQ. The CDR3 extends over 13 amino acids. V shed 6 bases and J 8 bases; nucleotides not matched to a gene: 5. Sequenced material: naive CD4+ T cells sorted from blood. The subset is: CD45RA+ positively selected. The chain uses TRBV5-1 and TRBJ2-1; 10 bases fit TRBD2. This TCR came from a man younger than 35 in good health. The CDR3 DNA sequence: TGCGCCAGCAACCATGGGACTAGCGATGAGCAGTTCTTC. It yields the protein CASNHGTSDEQFF. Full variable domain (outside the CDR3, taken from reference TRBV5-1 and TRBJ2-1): KAGVTQTPRYLIKTRGQQVTLSCSPISGHRSVSWYQQTPGQGLQFLFEYFSETQRNKGNFPGRFSGRQFSNSRSEMNVSTLELGDSALYLCASNHGTSDEQFFGPGTRLTVL.